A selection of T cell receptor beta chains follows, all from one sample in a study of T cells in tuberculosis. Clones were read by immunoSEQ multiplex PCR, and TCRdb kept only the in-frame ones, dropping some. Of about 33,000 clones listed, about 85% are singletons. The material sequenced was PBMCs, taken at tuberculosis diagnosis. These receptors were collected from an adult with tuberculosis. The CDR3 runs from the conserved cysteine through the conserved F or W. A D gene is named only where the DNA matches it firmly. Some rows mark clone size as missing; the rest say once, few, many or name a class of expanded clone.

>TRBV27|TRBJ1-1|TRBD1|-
TGTGCCAGCAGGCTACAGGGGGATGTGACTGAAGCTTTCTTT
CASRLQGDVTEAFF
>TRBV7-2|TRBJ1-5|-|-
TGTGCCAGCAGCTCCTACAGTAATAATCAGCCCCAGCATTTT
CASSSYSNNQPQHF
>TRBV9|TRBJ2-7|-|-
TGTGCCAGCAGCGTAGACAGTGCCTACGAGCAGTACTTC
CASSVDSAYEQYF
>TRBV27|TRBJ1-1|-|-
TGTGCCAGCAGTTACGGGGTCAGGGGTACTGAAGCTTTCTTT
CASSYGVRGTEAFF
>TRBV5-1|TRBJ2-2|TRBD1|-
TGCGCCAGCAGCAGTACAGGGGCCGGGGAGCTGTTTTTT
CASSSTGAGELFF
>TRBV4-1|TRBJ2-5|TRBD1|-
TGCGCCAGCAGCCTCAATACGGGACAGGGTATCTCGGAGACCCAGTACTTC
CASSLNTGQGISETQYF
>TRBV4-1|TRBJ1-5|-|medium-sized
TGCGCCAGCAGCCAAGTTCCGGGTAGCAATCAGCCCCAGCATTTT
CASSQVPGSNQPQHF
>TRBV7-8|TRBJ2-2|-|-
TGTGCCAGCAGCCGGACCCTTGGGACTCCAACCGGGGAGCTGTTTTTT
CASSRTLGTPTGELFF
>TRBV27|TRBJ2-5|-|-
TGTGCCAGCAGTTTGGGGCTAAACCAGTACTTC
CASSLGLNQYF
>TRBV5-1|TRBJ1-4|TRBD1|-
TGCGCCAGCAGCCCTAACACCGGGACAGGGGATGAAAAACTGTTTTTT
CASSPNTGTGDEKLFF
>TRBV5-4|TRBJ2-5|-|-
TGTGCCAGCAGCCCAAGGGACTTGGAGACCCAGTACTTC
CASSPRDLETQYF
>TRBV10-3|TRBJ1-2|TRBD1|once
TGTGCCATCAGTGATGTAAAGGACAGGGGAAAGTATGGCTACACCTTC
CAISDVKDRGKYGYTF
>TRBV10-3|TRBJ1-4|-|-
TGTGCCATGCGATCCGGGTTTGCTAATGAAAAACTGTTTTTT
CAMRSGFANEKLFF
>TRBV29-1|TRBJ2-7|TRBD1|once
TGCAGCGTTGAATCCAGAGGGACAGGGAACGAGCAGTACTTC
CSVESRGTGNEQYF
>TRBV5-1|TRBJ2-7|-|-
TGCGCCAGCAGCTTTGGGGGGAGCTCCTACGAGCAGTACTTC
CASSFGGSSYEQYF
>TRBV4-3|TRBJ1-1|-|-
TGCGCCAGCAGCCCCAAGGGGCAGGGGAACACTGAAGCTTTCTTT
CASSPKGQGNTEAFF
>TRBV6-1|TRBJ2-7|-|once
TGTGCCAGCAGTGAAGGACAGGTGCCAGGGATGGAGCAGTACTTC
CASSEGQVPGMEQYF
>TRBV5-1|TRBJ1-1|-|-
TGCGCCAGCAGCAAACAACCCCCGGGACAAGGCCCCAGGGGCCTCACTGAAGCTTTCTTT
CASSKQPPGQGPRGLTEAFF
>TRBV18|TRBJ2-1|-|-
TGTGCCAGCTCATCCGAGGGGAGGACGCGGGAGCAGTTCTTC
CASSSEGRTREQFF
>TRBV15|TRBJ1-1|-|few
TGTGCCACCAGCAGAGATCTGGGGGGGTGGATACCTGAAGCTTTCTTT
CATSRDLGGWIPEAFF
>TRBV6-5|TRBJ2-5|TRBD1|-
TGTGCCAGCAGTTACTCGTTTCTCGGACAGGGTGCGCCCCAGTACTTC
CASSYSFLGQGAPQYF
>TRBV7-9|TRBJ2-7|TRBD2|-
TGTGCCAGCAGCTTACTGGGACTAGCGGGCCCCTACGAGCAGTACTTC
CASSLLGLAGPYEQYF
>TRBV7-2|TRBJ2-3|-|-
TGTGCCAGCAGCTTCGCTACTCTCACAGATACGCAGTATTTT
CASSFATLTDTQYF
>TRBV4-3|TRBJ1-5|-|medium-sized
TGCGCCAGCAGCCAAGTTAAGGGGAATCAGCCCCAGCATTTT
CASSQVKGNQPQHF
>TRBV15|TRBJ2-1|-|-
TGTGCCACCAGCGCTAAGGGGCAGGAGGGTCCTGATGAGCAGTTCTTC
CATSAKGQEGPDEQFF
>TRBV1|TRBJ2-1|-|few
TGCACCAGCAGCCAACCTCCTAGCGGGGGCTACAATGAGCAGTTCTTC
CTSSQPPSGGYNEQFF
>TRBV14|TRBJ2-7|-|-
TGTGCCAGCAGCCAAGTAGCGTACGAGCAGTACTTC
CASSQVAYEQYF
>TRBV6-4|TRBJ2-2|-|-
TGTGCCAGCAGAGCTCTCACAGGGACCGGGGAGCTGTTTTTT
CASRALTGTGELFF
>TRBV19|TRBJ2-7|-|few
TGTGCCAGTAGTATGGGTCCCACCTGGGCCGAGCAGTACTTC
CASSMGPTWAEQYF
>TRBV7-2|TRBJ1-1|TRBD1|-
TGTGCCAGCAGCGTAAAATTAGGGACAGGGATTTTGGAAGCTTTCTTT
CASSVKLGTGILEAFF
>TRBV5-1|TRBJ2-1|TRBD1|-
TGCGCCAGCGGGACAGGTACATACAATGAGCAGTTCTTC
CASGTGTYNEQFF
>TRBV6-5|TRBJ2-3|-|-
TGTGCCAGCCACAGCGGGACAGATACGCAGTATTTT
CASHSGTDTQYF
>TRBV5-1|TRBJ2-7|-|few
TGCGCCAGCAGCGGGCTAACGGGACTTAAAACCTACGAGCAGTACTTC
CASSGLTGLKTYEQYF
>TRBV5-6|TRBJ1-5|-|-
TGTGCCAGCAGCCCAAGCAGGCTAAGTAATCAGCCCCAGCATTTT
CASSPSRLSNQPQHF
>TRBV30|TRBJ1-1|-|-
TGTGCCTGGAGTATCGAGGACACTGAAGCTTTCTTT
CAWSIEDTEAFF
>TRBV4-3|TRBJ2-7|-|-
TGCGCCAGCAGCCAAGAATTTCCCCTCTCCTACGAGCAGTACTTC
CASSQEFPLSYEQYF
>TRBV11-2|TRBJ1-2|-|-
TGTGCCAGCAGTAGAGGTTACCCAGGGGCACAGGGTGGCTACACCTTC
CASSRGYPGAQGGYTF
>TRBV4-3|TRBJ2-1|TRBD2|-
TGCGCCAGCAGCCAAAACGGTCCACTGGGACTAGCGGGAAGGAATGAGCAGTTCTTC
CASSQNGPLGLAGRNEQFF
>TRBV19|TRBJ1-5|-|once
TGTGCCAGTAGTATAGATAAGGCCGGAGGAAATCAGCCCCAGCATTTT
CASSIDKAGGNQPQHF
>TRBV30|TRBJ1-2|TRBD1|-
TGTGCCTGGAGTGCCGGGACAGGGGCTTCTGGCTACACCTTC
CAWSAGTGASGYTF
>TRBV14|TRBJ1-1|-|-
TGTGCCAGCAGCCAATTAGGGGGTCTCACTGAAGCTTTCTTT
CASSQLGGLTEAFF
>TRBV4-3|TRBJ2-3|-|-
TGCGCCAGCAGCCAAGGGGGGGGCTGGGGAGATACGCAGTATTTT
CASSQGGGWGDTQYF
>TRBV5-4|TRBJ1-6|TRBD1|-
TGTGCCAGCAGCAACGGACAGGGGAGGGCTTCACCCCTCCACTTT
CASSNGQGRASPLHF
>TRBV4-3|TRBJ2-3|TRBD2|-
TGCGCCAGCAGCCAAGAGGGGGGAGGGCCAAACACAGATACGCAGTATTTT
CASSQEGGGPNTDTQYF
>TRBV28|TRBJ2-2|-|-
TGTGCCAGCAGCTTAACAGCAACCGGGGAGCTGTTTTTT
CASSLTATGELFF
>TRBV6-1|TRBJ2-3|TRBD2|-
TGTGCCAGCAGTGACTTGGGTAGCGGGGACTATACGCAGTATTTT
CASSDLGSGDYTQYF
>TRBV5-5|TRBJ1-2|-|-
TGTGCCAGCAGCTTGGCAGGGAACTATGGCTACACCTTC
CASSLAGNYGYTF